The rows below give T cell receptor beta chains drawn from one sample of a study of control samples from healthy donors and cancer patients. Only in-frame clones appear in the TCRdb table, and some are missing; sequencing was by immunoSEQ multiplex PCR. The table shows 100,000 to 150,000 clones, with roughly 87% occurring only once. Sequencing was done on a sample of blood. These receptors were collected from a man between 18 and 29 years old in good health. Both conserved end residues are part of each CDR3. Each record gives: J gene, clone size, V gene, D gene, CDR3 protein, CDR3 DNA. A D gene is named only where the DNA matches it firmly. Expanded clones are given a class, and other clones once, few, many or no size at all.

TRBJ1-6,once,TRBV7-3,.,CASSLQEANSPLHF,TGTGCCAGCAGCTTACAGGAGGCCAATTCACCCCTCCACTTT
TRBJ2-5,few,TRBV19,.,CASKGGQETQYF,TGTGCCAGTAAAGGGGGGCAAGAGACCCAGTACTTC
TRBJ1-3,.,TRBV6-5,.,CASMTEGNTIYF,TGTGCCAGCATGACAGAAGGAAACACCATATATTTT
TRBJ1-4,.,TRBV2,.,CASSEGREANEKLFF,TGTGCCAGCAGTGAAGGACGGGAAGCGAATGAAAAACTGTTTTTT
TRBJ2-1,.,TRBV7-3,TRBD2,CASNAGTSGYNEQFF,TGTGCCAGCAACGCCGGGACTAGCGGGTACAATGAGCAGTTCTTC
TRBJ2-1,.,TRBV5-6,.,CASSLVRLGYNEQFF,TGTGCCAGCAGCTTGGTGAGACTAGGGTACAATGAGCAGTTCTTC
TRBJ1-3,few,TRBV10-2,TRBD1,CARGKYGTGEHTIYF,TGCGCCAGGGGAAAGTACGGGACAGGGGAGCACACCATATATTTT
TRBJ1-5,.,TRBV19,.,CASSGEGNQPQHF,TGTGCCAGTAGTGGCGAGGGTAATCAGCCCCAGCATTTT
TRBJ2-1,.,TRBV12-3/TRBV12-4,.,CASRTRDRNEQFF,TGTGCCAGCAGGACCCGGGACCGAAATGAGCAGTTCTTC
TRBJ1-2,.,TRBV6-6,.,CASREGRPGVEGYTF,TGTGCCAGCAGAGAAGGTCGCCCGGGGGTCGAGGGCTACACCTTC
TRBJ1-5,few,TRBV15,.,CATSRAEAGNQPQHF,TGTGCCACCAGCAGAGCTGAAGCGGGCAATCAGCCCCAGCATTTT
TRBJ2-7,.,TRBV5-1,.,CASSLAAGTYEQYF,TGCGCCAGCAGCTTGGCGGCGGGGACCTACGAGCAGTACTTC
TRBJ1-4,.,TRBV27,.,CASSLWAATNEKLFF,TGTGCCAGCAGTTTATGGGCAGCAACTAATGAAAAACTGTTTTTT
TRBJ2-1,.,TRBV14,.,CASSQVQLRQFF,TGTGCCAGCAGCCAAGTCCAGCTCCGGCAGTTCTTC
TRBJ1-1,.,TRBV2,TRBD1,CASSGDRLNTEAFF,TGTGCCAGCAGCGGGGACAGGCTGAACACTGAAGCTTTCTTT
TRBJ2-1,.,TRBV9,.,CASSVLLRSSYNEQFF,TGTGCCAGCAGCGTCTTACTTAGAAGCTCCTACAATGAGCAGTTCTTC
TRBJ1-1,.,TRBV5-4,TRBD1,CASSPGRDRVPAFF,TGTGCCAGCAGCCCGGGAAGGGACAGGGTTCCGGCTTTCTTT
TRBJ1-1,.,TRBV15,.,CATSRGDRVSTEAFF,TGTGCCACCAGCAGGGGGGACCGGGTAAGCACTGAAGCTTTCTTT
TRBJ1-3,.,TRBV6-6,.,CASSYIVGNTIYF,TGTGCCAGCAGTTACATTGTTGGAAACACCATATATTTT
TRBJ2-3,.,TRBV5-1,.,CASSGRGPTDTQYF,TGCGCCAGCAGCGGGCGGGGGCCCACAGATACGCAGTATTTT
TRBJ1-5,.,TRBV6-1,TRBD1,CASSDQGGKKPQHF,TGTGCCAGCAGTGATCAGGGGGGCAAGAAGCCCCAGCATTTT
TRBJ2-7,once,TRBV30,TRBD1,CAWAVGQWGLSYEQYF,TGTGCCTGGGCCGTGGGACAGTGGGGATTGTCCTACGAGCAGTACTTC
TRBJ2-5,.,TRBV11-3,.,CASSKGGWETQYF,TGTGCCAGCAGTAAGGGGGGATGGGAGACCCAGTACTTC
TRBJ1-1,.,TRBV9,.,CASSVDVKAPFF,TGTGCCAGCAGCGTAGACGTGAAGGCGCCTTTCTTT
TRBJ2-2,many,TRBV7-2,TRBD2,CASSVRSGSLTGELFF,TGTGCCAGCAGCGTTCGTAGCGGGAGTTTGACCGGGGAGCTGTTTTTT
TRBJ1-1,.,TRBV7-9,TRBD1,CASSFQTGVNTEAFF,TGTGCCAGCAGCTTTCAGACAGGGGTGAACACTGAAGCTTTCTTT
TRBJ1-1,.,TRBV15,.,CATYNGWNTEAFF,TGTGCCACCTACAACGGGTGGAACACTGAAGCTTTCTTT
TRBJ1-5,.,TRBV10-3,.,CAISDLPGPGPQHF,TGTGCCATCAGCGACCTCCCGGGGCCGGGGCCCCAGCATTTT
TRBJ1-1,.,TRBV28,.,CASRYTWTEAFF,TGTGCCAGCAGATATACCTGGACTGAAGCTTTCTTT
TRBJ1-5,.,TRBV11-2,.,CASSFDSYSNQPQHF,TGTGCCAGCAGCTTTGACAGTTATAGCAATCAGCCCCAGCATTTT
TRBJ2-1,.,TRBV11-3,TRBD2,CASSFAGGRNEQFF,TGTGCCAGCAGCTTTGCGGGAGGAAGGAATGAGCAGTTCTTC
TRBJ1-5,.,TRBV5-1,.,CASPGWDSQPQHF,TGCGCCAGCCCCGGGTGGGATAGTCAGCCCCAGCATTTT
TRBJ1-5,.,TRBV4-2,.,CASSQGVQNSNQPQHF,TGTGCCAGCAGCCAAGGAGTACAGAATAGCAATCAGCCCCAGCATTTT
TRBJ1-5,.,TRBV19,.,CASSIQGSNQPQHF,TGTGCCAGTAGTATTCAGGGGTCGAATCAGCCCCAGCATTTT
TRBJ2-4,.,TRBV14,TRBD1,CASSQEMVGGWSKNIQYF,TGTGCCAGCAGCCAAGAGATGGTAGGGGGCTGGTCCAAAAACATTCAGTACTTC
TRBJ1-2,.,TRBV27,.,CASSKQGSGGYTF,TGTGCCAGCAGCAAACAGGGTAGCGGTGGCTACACCTTC